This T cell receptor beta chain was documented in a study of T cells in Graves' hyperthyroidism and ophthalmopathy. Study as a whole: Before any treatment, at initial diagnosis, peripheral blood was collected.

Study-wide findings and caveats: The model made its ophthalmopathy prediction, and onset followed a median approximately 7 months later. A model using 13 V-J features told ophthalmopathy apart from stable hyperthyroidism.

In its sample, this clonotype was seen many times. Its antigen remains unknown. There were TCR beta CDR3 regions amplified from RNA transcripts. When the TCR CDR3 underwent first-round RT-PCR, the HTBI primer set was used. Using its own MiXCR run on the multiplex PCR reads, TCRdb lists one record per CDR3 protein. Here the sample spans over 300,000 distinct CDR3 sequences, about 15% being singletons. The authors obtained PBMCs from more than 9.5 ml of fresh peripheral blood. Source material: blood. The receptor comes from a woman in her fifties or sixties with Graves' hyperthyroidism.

This CDR3 is CASSVRQTYSNQPQHF. In DNA, the CDR3 is TGTGCCAGCAGTGTGCGACAGACTTATAGCAATCAGCCCCAGCATTTT. The rearrangement joins TRBV2 to TRBJ1-5, with a tentative D call TRBD1 (5 bases). V shed 4 bases and J shed 0 bases, with 13 bases lying between them. This CDR3 contains 16 residues. The germline V gene encodes CDR1 SNHLY and CDR2 FYNNEI.